This T cell receptor beta chain was sequenced for a study of T cell changes during pregnancy in multiple sclerosis. The V gene end was trimmed by 3 bases and the J gene end by 9 bases; junction bases not matched to a gene: 7. The CDR3 loop spans 13 amino acids. The germline V gene encodes CDR1 LGHNT and CDR2 FRNRAP. Sequenced by immunoSEQ multiplex PCR; TCRdb stores in-frame clones only, minus some. The sample has 10,000 to 13,000 clones, roughly 91% seen once. The chain combines TRBV12-5 with TRBJ1-1, with 7 positions matching TRBD1. This sample comprised CD8+ T cells from peripheral blood mononuclear cells, obtained in the first trimester of pregnancy. This receptor was taken from a female donor in good health, enrolled as a control in a pregnancy study. CDR3 region: CASGFMTGNQAFF. Here the CDR3 DNA reads TGTGCTAGTGGTTTCATGACAGGGAACCAAGCTTTCTTT.